Detailed here is one T cell receptor (beta chain). Its matching antigen is unknown. It was with 60 Vbeta and 13 Jbeta primers that the PCR ran. Assay: immunoSEQ multiplex PCR; the TCRdb copy retains only in-frame clones and omits some. The sample contains tens of thousands of clones, roughly 78% of which appear only once. These data are taken from a study of cytomegalovirus exposure and HLA in healthy donors. The ends lost 0 bases at V and 8 bases at J; junction bases unmatched: 5. CDR1 and CDR2 from the germline V gene are MNHEY and SVGAGI. The CDR3 runs to 15 residues. Study observations and caveats: The study found most TCR sequences rare, yet found some public TCRs in many donors. A later analysis reportedly found that, within productive TCRs, an Asian-associated ancestry cluster had fewer N-insertions than the mean observed across the approximately 600 donors. As a later analysis showed, a missense DCLRE1C variant was linked to trimming of TCR beta V- and J-genes. Researchers left out some V segments, among them TRBV6-2 and TRBV6-3, as indistinguishable.

The gene calls are TRBV6-5 and TRBJ2-2, with 8 positions matching TRBD1. The TCR was taken from a woman aged 25 to 45 in good health and CMV-seronegative. The source material was PBMCs. The CDR3 spells CASSYSGTGSGELFF. CDR3 nucleotides: TGTGCCAGCAGTTACTCTGGGACAGGATCGGGGGAGCTGTTTTTT.